This TCR beta chain was profiled in a study of T cell clonality in common variable immunodeficiency. CDR1 and CDR2 from the germline V gene are KGHSH and LQKENI. The junction had 9 bases not matched to a gene; V was cut back by 3 bases and J by 2 bases. The CDR3 covers 16 residues. Using immunoSEQ multiplex PCR, the repertoire was profiled, and TCRdb retains in-frame clones only, with some absent. Captured here are 50,000 to 65,000 clones, none seen once; the top ten comprise about 0.9%. This clone was counted many times. The sequenced fragment ends 3 residues before the CDR3 boundary, so the rest is inferred from the germline J gene.

This rearrangement joins TRBV18 to TRBJ2-5; 7 bases are a match to TRBD1. The sequenced material came from peripheral blood mononuclear cells. The sequence derives from a person aged 18 to 70 in good health. CDR3 DNA, as far as it was read: TGTGCCAGCTCACCCCCCGACAGGGCCGCACAAGAGACC. Its protein is CASSPPDRAAQET. The complete CDR3 reads CASSPPDRAAQETQYF.